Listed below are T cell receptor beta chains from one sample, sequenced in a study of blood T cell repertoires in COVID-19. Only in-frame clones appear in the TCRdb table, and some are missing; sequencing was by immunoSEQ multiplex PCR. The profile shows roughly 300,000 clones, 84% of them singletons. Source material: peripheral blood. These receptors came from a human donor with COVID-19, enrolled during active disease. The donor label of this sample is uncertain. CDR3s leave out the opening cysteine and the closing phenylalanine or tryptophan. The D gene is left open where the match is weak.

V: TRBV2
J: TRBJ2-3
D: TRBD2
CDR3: ASSWTSGRTDTQY

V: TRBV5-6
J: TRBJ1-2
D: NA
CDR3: ASSLRGGYT

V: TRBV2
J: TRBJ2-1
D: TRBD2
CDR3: ASSERSGSYNEQF

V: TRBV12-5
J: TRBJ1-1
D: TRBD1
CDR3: ASGLTGEVNTEAF

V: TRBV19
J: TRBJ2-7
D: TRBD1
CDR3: ASSRIPGQGAYEQY

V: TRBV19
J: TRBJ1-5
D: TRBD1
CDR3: ASSMQGARSNQPQH

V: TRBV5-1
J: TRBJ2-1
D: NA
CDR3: ASSLGPLLGRSSYNEQF

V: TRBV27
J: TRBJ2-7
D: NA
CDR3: ASSLDRFTYEQY

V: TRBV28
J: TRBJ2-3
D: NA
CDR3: ASSLYGRGGTDTQY

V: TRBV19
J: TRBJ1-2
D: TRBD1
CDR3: ASRRQGVDYGYT

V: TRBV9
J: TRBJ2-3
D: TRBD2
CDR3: ASSLAERDTQY

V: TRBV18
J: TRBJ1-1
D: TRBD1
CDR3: ASSEDRGSLYEAF

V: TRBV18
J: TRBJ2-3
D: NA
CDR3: ASSAGQNTDTQY

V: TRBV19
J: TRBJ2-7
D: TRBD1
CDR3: ASSRGLSSYEQY

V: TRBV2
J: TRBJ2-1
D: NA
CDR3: ASSEGGDEQF

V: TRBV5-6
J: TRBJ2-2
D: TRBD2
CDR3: ASSLPGSGVGELF

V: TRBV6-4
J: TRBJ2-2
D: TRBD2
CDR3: ASSDIAGATGELF

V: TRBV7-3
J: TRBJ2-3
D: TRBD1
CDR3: ASSPDRGKTDTQY

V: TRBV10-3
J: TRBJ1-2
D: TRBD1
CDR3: AIMRGQGTYGYT

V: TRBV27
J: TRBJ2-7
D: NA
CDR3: ASSFGLSDEQY

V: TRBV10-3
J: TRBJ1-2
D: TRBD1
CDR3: AISPGTVYGYT

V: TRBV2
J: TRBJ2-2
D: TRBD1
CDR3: ASSEYPGQTTGELF

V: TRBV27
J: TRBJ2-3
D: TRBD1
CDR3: ASSHDRGLGDTQY

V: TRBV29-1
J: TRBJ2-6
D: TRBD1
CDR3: SGGDRASGANVLT

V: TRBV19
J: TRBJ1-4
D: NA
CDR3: ASSFRGEKLF

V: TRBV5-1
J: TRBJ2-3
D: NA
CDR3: ASSLEVASSLGDTQY